The T cell receptor beta chain described here comes from a study of T cells in Graves' hyperthyroidism and ophthalmopathy. The CDR3 is made up of 14 amino acids. Trimming took 6 bases from V and 12 from J; bases not matched to a gene: 12. The investigators amplified TCR beta CDR3 regions from RNA transcripts. TCR CDR3 regions were first amplified by RT-PCR with HTBI primers. Via MiXCR, TCRdb re-called the multiplex PCR reads, giving one row per CDR3 protein. This sample has some 570,000 distinct CDR3 sequences, with around 14% found just once. Sample: blood. The chain combines TRBV12-3 or TRBV12-4 with TRBJ1-3; 9 bases map to TRBD1. This TCR derives from a woman aged 18-29 years with Graves' ophthalmopathy. The CDR3 nucleotides read TGTGCCAGCAGCCCCGATACAGGGGGCACTATCATATATTTT. This codes for CASSPDTGGTIIYF.